A selection of T cell receptor beta chains follows, all from one sample in a study of shared clonotypes between healthy human individuals. The table came from immunoSEQ multiplex PCR; TCRdb's copy has only in-frame clones and leaves some out. The sample lists over a million clones, around 97% occurring once. The source material was naive CD4+ T cells sorted from blood. The receptors here all came from a man aged 30 to 39 in good health. Each CDR3 is given with its conserved first and last residue. The D gene is left open where the match is weak. Clone size appears in some rows only: once, few, many, or a class for an expanded clone.

D gene: NA
J gene: TRBJ2-5
clone size: NA
V gene: TRBV25-1
CDR3 DNA: TGTGCCAGCAGGGGAGAAGGGGAGACCCAGTACTTC
CDR3 protein: CASRGEGETQYF

D gene: TRBD1
J gene: TRBJ2-7
clone size: NA
V gene: TRBV10-1
CDR3 DNA: TGCGCCAGCAGTGACGTACAGGGGGCCAAATACGAGCAGTACTTC
CDR3 protein: CASSDVQGAKYEQYF

D gene: NA
J gene: TRBJ1-2
clone size: NA
V gene: TRBV4-3
CDR3 DNA: TGCGCCAGCAGCCAAGATCTAGGACAGTTCAAGTCCACCTTC
CDR3 protein: CASSQDLGQFKSTF

D gene: TRBD2
J gene: TRBJ2-7
clone size: NA
V gene: TRBV7-2
CDR3 DNA: TGTGCCAGCCGACTAGCGGGAGGCGGCGAGCAGTACTTC
CDR3 protein: CASRLAGGGEQYF

D gene: NA
J gene: TRBJ2-3
clone size: NA
V gene: TRBV5-1
CDR3 DNA: TGCGCCAGCAGCTTGGACGGGTACGCAGATACGCAGTATTTT
CDR3 protein: CASSLDGYADTQYF

D gene: TRBD1
J gene: TRBJ1-1
clone size: NA
V gene: TRBV7-2
CDR3 DNA: TGTGCCAGCAGCCCCTGGGGACAGGGGAGTAGCCGTGAAGCTTTCTTT
CDR3 protein: CASSPWGQGSSREAFF

D gene: NA
J gene: TRBJ2-5
clone size: NA
V gene: TRBV5-4
CDR3 DNA: TGTGCCAGCAGCTTGATAGGGCCCCAAGAGGGGGAGACCCAGTACTTC
CDR3 protein: CASSLIGPQEGETQYF

D gene: TRBD2
J gene: TRBJ2-1
clone size: NA
V gene: TRBV4-1
CDR3 DNA: TGCGCCAGCAGCCAAACCGGGACTAGCGGATACAATGAGCAGTTCTTC
CDR3 protein: CASSQTGTSGYNEQFF

D gene: TRBD1
J gene: TRBJ1-2
clone size: NA
V gene: TRBV5-1
CDR3 DNA: TGCGCCAGCAGCACCTGGACAGGGAGCTATGGCTACACCTTC
CDR3 protein: CASSTWTGSYGYTF

D gene: TRBD1
J gene: TRBJ2-5
clone size: NA
V gene: TRBV18
CDR3 DNA: TGTGCCAGCTCCCCCGGGACAGGGGGCTTTCGGTCCGAGACCCAGTACTTC
CDR3 protein: CASSPGTGGFRSETQYF

D gene: TRBD1
J gene: TRBJ2-1
clone size: NA
V gene: TRBV5-4
CDR3 DNA: TGTGCCAGCAGCGGGATGGACAGGGGCGGCTCCTACAATGAGCAGTTCTTC
CDR3 protein: CASSGMDRGGSYNEQFF

D gene: TRBD2
J gene: TRBJ2-7
clone size: NA
V gene: TRBV27
CDR3 DNA: TGTGCCAGCAGTTTAAAAGTTGGTAGAGGACTAGCGGCCTCCTACGAGCAGTACTTC
CDR3 protein: CASSLKVGRGLAASYEQYF

D gene: NA
J gene: TRBJ1-5
clone size: NA
V gene: TRBV7-2
CDR3 DNA: TGTGCCAGCAGCTTAAGGTCCAGGGTGGATCAGCCCCAGCATTTT
CDR3 protein: CASSLRSRVDQPQHF

D gene: NA
J gene: TRBJ1-4
clone size: NA
V gene: TRBV10-3
CDR3 DNA: TGTGCCATCAGCCAGTCCGAAAAACTGTTTTTT
CDR3 protein: CAISQSEKLFF

D gene: NA
J gene: TRBJ1-5
clone size: once
V gene: TRBV2
CDR3 DNA: TGTGCCAGCAGTCGTGCAGAGGGCGGGCGCCAGCATTTT
CDR3 protein: CASSRAEGGRQHF

D gene: TRBD2
J gene: TRBJ2-2
clone size: NA
V gene: TRBV19
CDR3 DNA: TGTGCCAGTAGTATTTGGACTAGCGGGGACCTCACCGGGGAGCTGTTTTTT
CDR3 protein: CASSIWTSGDLTGELFF

D gene: TRBD2
J gene: TRBJ2-2
clone size: NA
V gene: TRBV15
CDR3 DNA: TGTGCCACCAGCTTATACCGACTAGCGGGAAGAACCGGGGAGCTGTTTTTT
CDR3 protein: CATSLYRLAGRTGELFF

D gene: NA
J gene: TRBJ2-7
clone size: few
V gene: TRBV18
CDR3 DNA: TGTGCCAGCTCACCGTCTACCTCCTACGAGCAGTACTTC
CDR3 protein: CASSPSTSYEQYF

D gene: NA
J gene: TRBJ1-3
clone size: NA
V gene: TRBV30
CDR3 DNA: TGTGCCTGGAATCCGGGAAGACATTCTGGAAACACCATATATTTT
CDR3 protein: CAWNPGRHSGNTIYF

D gene: NA
J gene: TRBJ1-2
clone size: NA
V gene: TRBV5-1
CDR3 DNA: TGCGCCAGCAGCCCCGCCAACAAAGACTATGGCTACACCTTC
CDR3 protein: CASSPANKDYGYTF

D gene: NA
J gene: TRBJ2-7
clone size: NA
V gene: TRBV14
CDR3 DNA: TGTGCCAGCAGCCAGGCGGGAATTTACGAGCAGTACTTC
CDR3 protein: CASSQAGIYEQYF

D gene: TRBD2
J gene: TRBJ2-1
clone size: NA
V gene: TRBV5-1
CDR3 DNA: TGCGCCAGCAGCATAGCGGGGAGGATAGACAATGAGCAGTTCTTC
CDR3 protein: CASSIAGRIDNEQFF

D gene: NA
J gene: TRBJ2-7
clone size: NA
V gene: TRBV10-1
CDR3 DNA: TGCGCCAGCAGTGAGTCGTTGTGGGGGTCCTACGAGCAGTACTTC
CDR3 protein: CASSESLWGSYEQYF

D gene: TRBD2
J gene: TRBJ2-1
clone size: NA
V gene: TRBV9
CDR3 DNA: TGTGCCAGCAGCGAACTAGCGGGATTCAACAATGAGCAGTTCTTC
CDR3 protein: CASSELAGFNNEQFF

D gene: NA
J gene: TRBJ2-5
clone size: NA
V gene: TRBV2
CDR3 DNA: TGTGCCAGCAGCCGGAGGACGCCCGAGACCCAGTACTTC
CDR3 protein: CASSRRTPETQYF

D gene: NA
J gene: TRBJ2-1
clone size: NA
V gene: TRBV9
CDR3 DNA: TGTGCCAGCAGCGTAGCTGGGACATTACACAATGAGCAGTTCTTC
CDR3 protein: CASSVAGTLHNEQFF

D gene: NA
J gene: TRBJ1-2
clone size: NA
V gene: TRBV5-1
CDR3 DNA: TGCGCCAGCAGCCCGAACGACGTGACCTATGGCTACACCTTC
CDR3 protein: CASSPNDVTYGYTF

D gene: TRBD2
J gene: TRBJ2-7
clone size: NA
V gene: TRBV9
CDR3 DNA: TGTGCCAGCAGCGAGGGACTAGCCGACTACGAGCAGTACTTC
CDR3 protein: CASSEGLADYEQYF

D gene: TRBD1
J gene: TRBJ2-3
clone size: NA
V gene: TRBV7-9
CDR3 DNA: TGTGCCAGCAAACAGGGGACCACAGATACGCAGTATTTT
CDR3 protein: CASKQGTTDTQYF

D gene: NA
J gene: TRBJ2-7
clone size: NA
V gene: TRBV5-6
CDR3 DNA: TGTGCCAGCAGCTTGGTTCAGGGAACCCAAGAAGGGGAGCAGTACTTC
CDR3 protein: CASSLVQGTQEGEQYF

D gene: NA
J gene: TRBJ2-2
clone size: NA
V gene: TRBV29-1
CDR3 DNA: TGCAGCGTCAGGGGATCGAACACCGGGGAGCTGTTTTTT
CDR3 protein: CSVRGSNTGELFF

D gene: TRBD2
J gene: TRBJ2-2
clone size: once
V gene: TRBV30
CDR3 DNA: TGTGCCTGGAGTGTAAGCGGGAGAGATTCCGGGGAGCTGTTTTTT
CDR3 protein: CAWSVSGRDSGELFF